This record concerns one T cell receptor (beta chain) sequence. This record belongs to a study of blood T cells in healthy people across ages. The second PCR ran about 6 to 12 cycles with a sample-barcoded 5' primer and J-beta primers. A tag from a template-switch adaptor with 12 random nucleotides marked each cDNA molecule. There were at least 2.5 million CDR3-containing paired-end reads obtained from each sample. MiXCR was run by TCRdb on the 5' RACE reads, yielding one entry per CDR3 protein. The sample gives 750,000 to 1,000,000 distinct CDR3 sequences, about 27% of which show up once; 10% is in the top ten. The CDR3 contains 16 residues. The V gene's germline CDR1 is KGHDR and CDR2 SFDVKD. V was clipped by 0 bases and J by 0 bases; unmatched bases: 1. This sample also belongs to another study, concerning T cells of mothers and their children. That source notes: Unrelated mother-child pairs always had slightly, but never significantly, lower normalized overlap than related pairs.

Sequencing was carried out using blood. This TCR derives from a woman between 40 and 55 years old in good health. This rearrangement joins TRBV24-1 to TRBJ2-3; the match to TRBD2 covers 8 bases. In nucleotides, the CDR3 is TGTGCCACCAGTGATTTGCGGGGGGGTAGCACAGATACGCAGTATTTT. Its protein is CATSDLRGGSTDTQYF.